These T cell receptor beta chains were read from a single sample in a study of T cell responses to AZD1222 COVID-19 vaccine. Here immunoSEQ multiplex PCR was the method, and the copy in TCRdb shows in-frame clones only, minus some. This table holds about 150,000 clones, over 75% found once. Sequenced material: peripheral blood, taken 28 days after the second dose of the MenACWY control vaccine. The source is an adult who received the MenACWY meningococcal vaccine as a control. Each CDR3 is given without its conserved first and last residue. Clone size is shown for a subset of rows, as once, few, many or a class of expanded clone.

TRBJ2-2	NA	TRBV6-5	ASRARSTGELF
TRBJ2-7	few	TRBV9	ASSVGLAEVYEQY
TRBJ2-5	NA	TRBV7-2	ASSLGLAGGTQETQY
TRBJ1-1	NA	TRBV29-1	SVRTGALMNTEAF
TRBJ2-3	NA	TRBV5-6	ASSQDTDTQY
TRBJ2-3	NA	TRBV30	AWGLAGGDTQY
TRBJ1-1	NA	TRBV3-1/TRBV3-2	ASSQAGTEAF
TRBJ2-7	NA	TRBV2	ASKPGPHSYEQY
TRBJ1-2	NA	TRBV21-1	ASSKSRTGEGYGYT
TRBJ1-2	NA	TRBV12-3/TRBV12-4	ASSSGGYGYT
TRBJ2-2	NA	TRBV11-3	ASSLTSGTPGELF
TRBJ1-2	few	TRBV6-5	ASRETGGGYGYT
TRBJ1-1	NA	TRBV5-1	ASSLEGGKAF
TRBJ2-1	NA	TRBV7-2	ASSLALRGNEQF
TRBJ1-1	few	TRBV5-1	ASSLASRAGAEAF
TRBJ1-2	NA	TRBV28	ASTAGGAGKDYGYT
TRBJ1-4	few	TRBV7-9	ASNAGTGEVTNEKLF
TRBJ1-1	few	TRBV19	ASSITRTGNTEAF
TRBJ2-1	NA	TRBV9	ASSVWGYNEQF
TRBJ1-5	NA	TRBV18	ASSQGGNQPQH
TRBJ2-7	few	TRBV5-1	ASSGGQGLTYEQY
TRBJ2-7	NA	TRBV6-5	ASSFRDGTYEQY
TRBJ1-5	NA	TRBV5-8	ASSLRTGVNQPQH
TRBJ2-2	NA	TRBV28	ARSDPNTGELF
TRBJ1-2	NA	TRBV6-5	ASSYTRDYGYT
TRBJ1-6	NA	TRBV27	ASRGLWTGKLSPLH
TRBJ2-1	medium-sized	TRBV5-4	ASSLGLAGGGRNEQF
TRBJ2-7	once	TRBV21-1	ASSLFEARPYEQY
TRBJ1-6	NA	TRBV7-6	ASSLGSGVNSPLH
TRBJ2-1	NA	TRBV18	ASSPGLAGDEQF
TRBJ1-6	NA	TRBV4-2	ASSQEGRSPLH
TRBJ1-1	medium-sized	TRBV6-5	ASISHRGHLTEAF
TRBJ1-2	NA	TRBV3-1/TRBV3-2	ASSQGMTGEGYGYT